The 21 T cell receptor beta chains below come from one sample, sequenced in a study of cytomegalovirus exposure and HLA in healthy donors. The PCR employed 60 Vbeta primers together with 13 Jbeta primers. Measured with immunoSEQ multiplex PCR; TCRdb has only the in-frame clones, and not every one. Here the sample table reports more than 100,000 clones. The sample comprised PBMCs. Source of these receptors: a middle-aged man in good health and CMV-seronegative.

This chain joins TRBV7-2 and TRBJ2-3; no reliable D call. Germline V CDR1 and CDR2: SGHTA, FQGNSA. With 0 bases removed from V and 2 bases from J, the gap between germline ends came to 6 bases. The length of the CDR3 is 14 residues. The DNA for the CDR3 is TGTGCCAGCAGCTTAGCTGGGCTCACAGATACGCAGTATTTT. Residues: CASSLAGLTDTQYF.

This chain joins TRBV7-8 and TRBJ2-7; tentative D call: TRBD2 (5 bases). The CDR3 sequence is 11 residues long. V was pared by 5 bases and J by 9 bases, with 11 bases between. Germline V gene lookup returns CDR1 SGHVS and CDR2 FQNEAQ. The CDR3 DNA reads as TGTGCCAGCAGCGCCCTCCGGGGGCAGTACTTC. The encoded protein is CASSALRGQYF.

The chain links TRBV5-6 to TRBJ2-1; D remains ambiguous. The V and J ends lost 1 base and 9 bases respectively, with 8 bases between them. The CDR3 extends over 12 amino acids. Germline lookup yields CDR1 SGHDT and CDR2 YYEEEE. CDR3 in amino acids: CASSLRTREQFF. As DNA, the CDR3 is TGTGCCAGCAGCTTGAGAACGCGTGAGCAGTTCTTC.

The rearrangement uses TRBV6-1 and TRBJ2-3, with 11 bases that match TRBD2. The V gene end was trimmed by 4 bases and the J gene end by 4 bases; junction bases not matched to a gene: 1. This CDR3 has 14 amino acids. Germline V gives CDR1 MNHNS, CDR2 SASEGT. CDR3 bases: TGTGCCAGCAGTGTAGCGGGGGGGGCAGATACGCAGTATTTT. Its protein is CASSVAGGADTQYF.

V gene TRBV10-3 combines with J gene TRBJ2-1; 9 nucleotides align to TRBD1. Germline-derived CDR1 and CDR2 are ENHRY and SYGVKD. This CDR3 spans 14 amino acids. The trim removed 8 bases at V and 5 bases at J, leaving 7 bases unmatched. As DNA, the CDR3 is TGTGCCATCGGGGGGACAGGGAGGAACAATGAGCAGTTCTTC. Its translation is CAIGGTGRNNEQFF.

The J gene is TRBJ2-5, the V gene TRBV5-4, with a weak D call TRBD1 (5 bases). This CDR3 region has 15 residues. Germline values: CDR1 SGHNT, CDR2 YYREEE (reference sequence). The V and J ends lost 0 bases and 3 bases respectively, with 12 bases between them. The CDR3 coding sequence is TGTGCCAGCAGCTTGGTAGGGGTCGGTGAAGAGACCCAGTACTTC. This encodes CASSLVGVGEETQYF.

CDR3 nucleotides: TGTGCCAGCAGCTTCAACAGGGGTGGCTATGGCTACACCTTC. The encoded protein is CASSFNRGGYGYTF. This chain joins TRBV11-2 and TRBJ1-2, with 7 bases matching TRBD1. The CDR3 is 14 residues long. Per the germline V gene, CDR1 is SGHAT and CDR2 is FQNNGV. V lost 3 bases, J lost 4 bases, and 5 bases stayed unmatched.

The V call is TRBV28, the J call TRBJ2-2; the match to TRBD2 covers 15 bases. The CDR3 contains 16 residues. The V segment lost 6 bases and the J segment 7 bases; nucleotides outside the gene matches: 6. CDR1 and CDR2 from the germline V gene are MDHEN and SYDVKM. CDR3 loop: CASRRTSGRAGGELFF. The CDR3 DNA reads TGTGCCAGCAGGAGGACTAGCGGGAGGGCCGGCGGGGAGCTGTTTTTT.

The chain couples TRBV4-3 to TRBJ1-1; tentative D call: TRBD1 (6 bases). CDR3 length: 13 amino acids. From germline, CDR1 is LGHNA and CDR2 YSLEER. The V and J ends lost 1 base and 5 bases respectively, with 8 bases between them. The CDR3 spells CASSQARGTEAFF. The CDR3, as DNA: TGCGCCAGCAGCCAAGCGAGGGGGACTGAAGCTTTCTTT.

The rearrangement joins TRBV9 to TRBJ2-1; D remains ambiguous. This CDR3 has 12 amino acids. Germline CDR1 and CDR2: SGDLS and YYNGEE. V lost 3 bases and J lost 6, with 7 bases in between. CDR3: CASSARPNEQFF. DNA for the CDR3: TGTGCCAGCAGCGCTCGTCCCAATGAGCAGTTCTTC.

The J gene is TRBJ2-5, the V gene TRBV19, with 9 bases fitting TRBD2. Germline V gives CDR1 LNHDA, CDR2 SQIVND (reference sequence). There are 15 residues in the CDR3. With 5 bases clipped from V and 2 bases from J, the junction kept 6 bases outside the gene matches. As DNA, the CDR3 is TGTGCCAGTAGTTCTGCGGGGGGGAAGCAAGAGACCCAGTACTTC. It is translated as CASSSAGGKQETQYF. The entire variable domain, with the rest obtained from reference TRBV19 and TRBJ2-5, is as follows: DGGITQSPKYLFRKEGQNVTLSCEQNLNHDAMYWYRQDPGQGLRLIYYSQIVNDFQKGDIAEGYSVSREKKESFPLTVTSAQKNPTAFYLCASSSAGGKQETQYFGPGTRLLVL.

The V gene is TRBV5-1, the J gene TRBJ2-1; the match to TRBD1 covers 9 bases. The J segment lost 6 bases and the V segment lost 3 bases, leaving 7 bases of the junction unmatched. CDR3 length: 15 residues. From germline, CDR1 is SGHRS and CDR2 YFSETQ. This CDR3 is CASSSTGGALNEQFF. In nucleotides, the CDR3 is TGCGCCAGCAGCTCTACAGGGGGCGCCCTCAATGAGCAGTTCTTC.

This rearrangement joins TRBV28 to TRBJ1-3, with TRBD1 identical over 7 bases. V gave up 7 bases and J gave up 2 bases; unmatched junction bases: 8. CDR3 length: 15 residues. Looked up from germline, CDR1 is MDHEN and CDR2 is SYDVKM. The CDR3 spells CASIKGARAGNTIYF. In DNA, the CDR3 is TGTGCCAGCATTAAGGGGGCGCGGGCTGGAAACACCATATATTTT. Drawing the rest from reference TRBV28 and TRBJ1-3, the complete variable domain is DVKVTQSSRYLVKRTGEKVFLECVQDMDHENMFWYRQDPGLGLRLIYFSYDVKMKEKGDIPEGYSVSREKKERFSLILESASTNQTSMYLCASIKGARAGNTIYFGEGSWLTVV.

This chain uses TRBV10-2 with TRBJ2-7; 13 bases are shared with TRBD2. Germline-derived CDR1 and CDR2 are WSHSY and SAAADI. V shed 6 bases and J 3 bases; nucleotides not matched to a gene: 5. The CDR3 covers 15 residues. CDR3 sequence reads: CASRETSGGIYEQYF. CDR3 nucleotide sequence: TGCGCCAGCAGAGAGACTAGCGGGGGGATCTACGAGCAGTACTTC.

The V gene is TRBV18, the J gene TRBJ1-1; 7 nucleotides agree with TRBD1. V was clipped by 3 bases and J by 1 base; unmatched bases: 11. The germline V gene encodes CDR1 KGHSH and CDR2 LQKENI. The CDR3 spans 17 residues. CDR3 sequence reads: CASSPGTEYGKNTEAFF. As DNA, the CDR3 is TGTGCCAGCTCACCGGGGACAGAGTATGGCAAGAACACTGAAGCTTTCTTT. The entire variable domain, with the rest obtained from reference TRBV18 and TRBJ1-1, is as follows: NAGVMQNPRHLVRRRGQEARLRCSPMKGHSHVYWYRQLPEEGLKFMVYLQKENIIDESGMPKERFSAEFPKEGPSILRIQQVVRGDSAAYFCASSPGTEYGKNTEAFFGQGTRLTVV.

The chain links TRBV30 to TRBJ1-6, with TRBD1 matching over 8 bases. This CDR3 contains 13 residues. Germline V gene sequence: CDR1 GTSNPN, CDR2 SVGIG (reference sequence). V lost 5 bases to trimming and J lost 7 bases; unmatched junction nucleotides: 4. The DNA of the CDR3 is TGTGCCTGGGGCGGACAGGGAAATTCACCCCTCCACTTT. Translated: CAWGGQGNSPLHF.

The chain is built from TRBV10-1 and TRBJ2-7; D is perhaps TRBD2 (6 bases). The CDR3 runs 13 residues. Trimming took 5 bases from V and 0 from J, leaving 8 bases between them. CDR1 WNHNN and CDR2 SYGVQD come from the germline V gene (reference sequence). CDR3 residues: CASSPGSSYEQYF. CDR3 sequence (DNA): TGCGCCAGCAGTCCCGGGAGCTCCTACGAGCAGTACTTC.

The chain joins TRBV12-5 to TRBJ2-2, with no clear D. Trimming removed 2 bases at V and 0 bases at J, with 4 bases between. The CDR3 runs 14 residues. The V gene's germline CDR1 is LGHNT and CDR2 FRNRAP. The CDR3 DNA sequence: TGTGCTAGTGGTTTGAACACGAACACCGGGGAGCTGTTTTTT. Protein product: CASGLNTNTGELFF.

V is TRBV7-6 and J is TRBJ2-5; D is undetermined. The V gene's germline CDR1 is SGHVS and CDR2 FNYEAQ. V was trimmed by 5 bases and J by 5 bases, leaving 15 bases between them. CDR3 length: 14 residues. CDR3: CASSPRLEQETQYF. The CDR3 DNA reads TGTGCCAGCAGCCCTAGACTGGAGCAGGAGACCCAGTACTTC.

This chain uses TRBV19 with TRBJ1-5; D is perhaps TRBD1 (6 bases). Germline V CDR1 and CDR2: LNHDA, SQIVND (reference sequence). The CDR3 consists of 12 residues. The germline V and J ends were trimmed by 10 bases and 7 bases, with 14 bases remaining between them. This chain's CDR3 is CATRDMGQPQHF. The CDR3 coding sequence is TGTGCCACCCGGGACATGGGCCAGCCCCAGCATTTT.

The chain joins TRBV12-5 to TRBJ2-2, with 7 positions matching TRBD2. Per the germline V gene, CDR1 is LGHNT and CDR2 is FRNRAP. This CDR3 region has 16 residues. V shed 2 bases and J 7 bases; nucleotides not matched to a gene: 10. CDR3 residues: CASGLNPTSAVGELFF. CDR3 nucleotides: TGTGCTAGTGGTTTGAACCCTACTAGCGCCGTCGGGGAGCTGTTTTTT. Using reference TRBV12-5 and TRBJ2-2 for the parts outside the CDR3, the full variable domain is DARVTQTPRHKVTEMGQEVTMRCQPILGHNTVFWYRQTMMQGLELLAYFRNRAPLDDSGMPKDRFSAEMPDATLATLKIQPSEPRDSAVYFCASGLNPTSAVGELFFGEGSRLTVL.